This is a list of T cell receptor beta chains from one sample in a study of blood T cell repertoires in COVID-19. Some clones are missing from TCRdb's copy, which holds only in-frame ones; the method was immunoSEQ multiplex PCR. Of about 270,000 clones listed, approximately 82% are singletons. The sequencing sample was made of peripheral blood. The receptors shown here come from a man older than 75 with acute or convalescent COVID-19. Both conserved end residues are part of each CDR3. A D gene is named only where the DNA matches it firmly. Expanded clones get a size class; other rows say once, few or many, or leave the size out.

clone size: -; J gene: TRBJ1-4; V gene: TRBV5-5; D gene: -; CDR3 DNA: TGTGCCAGCACCCCATACCCAGGGCTTGATGAAAAACTGTTTTTT; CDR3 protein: CASTPYPGLDEKLFF
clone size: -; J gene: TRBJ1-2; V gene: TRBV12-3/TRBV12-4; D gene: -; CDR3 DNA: TGTGCCAGCAGTTTCGACAGGAGAGATGGCTACACCTTC; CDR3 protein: CASSFDRRDGYTF
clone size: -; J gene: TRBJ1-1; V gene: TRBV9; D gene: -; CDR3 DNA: TGTGCCAGCACTGTAGCGGGGTTTGGAACTGAAGCTTTCTTT; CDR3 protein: CASTVAGFGTEAFF
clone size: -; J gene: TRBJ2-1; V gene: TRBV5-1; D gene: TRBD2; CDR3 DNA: TGCGCCAGCAGCTTCTCTAGCGGGGTGGCGAATGAGCAGTTCTTC; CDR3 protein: CASSFSSGVANEQFF
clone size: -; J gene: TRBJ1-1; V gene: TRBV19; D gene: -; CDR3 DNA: TGTGCCAGTAGTATAGACCCCTCAGGGCCGATGGACACTGAAGCTTTCTTT; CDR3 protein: CASSIDPSGPMDTEAFF
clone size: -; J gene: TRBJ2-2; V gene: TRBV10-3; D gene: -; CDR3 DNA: TGTGCCATCAAGGACACTCCGAACACCGGGGAGCTGTTTTTT; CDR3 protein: CAIKDTPNTGELFF
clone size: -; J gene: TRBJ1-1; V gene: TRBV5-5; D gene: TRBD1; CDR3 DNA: TGTGCCAGCAGCTTTGGACAGGTACGGACTGAAGCTTTCTTT; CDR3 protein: CASSFGQVRTEAFF
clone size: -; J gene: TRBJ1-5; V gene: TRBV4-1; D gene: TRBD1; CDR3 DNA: TGCGCCAGCAGCCAACCGGACAGGGTTAGCAATCAGCCCCAGCATTTT; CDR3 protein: CASSQPDRVSNQPQHF
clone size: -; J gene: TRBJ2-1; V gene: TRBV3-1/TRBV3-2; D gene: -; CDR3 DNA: TGTGCCAGCAGCCAACGGGGGGCATACAATGAGCAGTTCTTC; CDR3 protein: CASSQRGAYNEQFF
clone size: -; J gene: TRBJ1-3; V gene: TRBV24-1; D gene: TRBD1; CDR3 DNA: TGTGCCACCAGTGACCGGACAGGGCCAGGAAACACCATATATTTT; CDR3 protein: CATSDRTGPGNTIYF
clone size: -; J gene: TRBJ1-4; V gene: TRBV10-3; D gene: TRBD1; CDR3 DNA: TGTGCCACTACAGGGGGCCCCGCTAATGAAAAACTGTTTTTT; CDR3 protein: CATTGGPANEKLFF
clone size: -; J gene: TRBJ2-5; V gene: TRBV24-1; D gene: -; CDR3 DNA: TGTGCCACCAGTGACCGACTGCGGGGAGGAGTGGAGACCCAGTACTTC; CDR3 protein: CATSDRLRGGVETQYF
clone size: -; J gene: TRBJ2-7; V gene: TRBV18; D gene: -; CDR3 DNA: TGTGCCAGCTCACTGGCGAAGGAGGGCCCCTACGAGCAGTACTTC; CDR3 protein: CASSLAKEGPYEQYF
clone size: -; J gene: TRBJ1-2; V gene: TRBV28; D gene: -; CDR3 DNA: TGTGCCAGCAGTCAGACAGCCTATGGCTACACCTTC; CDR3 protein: CASSQTAYGYTF
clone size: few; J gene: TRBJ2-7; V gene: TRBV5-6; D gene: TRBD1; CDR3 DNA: TGTGCCAGCAGCTTGGAACTCGGGACAGGGGGCTGGGGGGAGCAGTACTTC; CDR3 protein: CASSLELGTGGWGEQYF
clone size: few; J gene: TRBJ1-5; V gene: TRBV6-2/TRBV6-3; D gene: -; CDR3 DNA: TGTGCCAGCAGTTGGTCCAGGGTTGGCAATCAGCCCCAGCATTTT; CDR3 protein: CASSWSRVGNQPQHF
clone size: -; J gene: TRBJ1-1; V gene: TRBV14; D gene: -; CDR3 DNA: TGTGCCAGCAGCCAAAGGCTGTCAGTCGGAGCCGAAGCTTTCTTT; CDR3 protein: CASSQRLSVGAEAFF
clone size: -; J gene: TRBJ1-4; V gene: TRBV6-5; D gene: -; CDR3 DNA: TGTGCCAGCAAGAGGACAGCTCCTAATGAAAAACTGTTTTTT; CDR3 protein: CASKRTAPNEKLFF
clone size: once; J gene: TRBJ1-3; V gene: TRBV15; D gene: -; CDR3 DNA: TGTGCCACCAGCAGACCAGAAACAGGGTATGGAAACACCATATATTTT; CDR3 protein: CATSRPETGYGNTIYF
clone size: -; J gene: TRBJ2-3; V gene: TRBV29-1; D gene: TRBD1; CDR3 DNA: TGCAGCGGGGGCAGGGGGCTGGGTTACACGCAGTATTTT; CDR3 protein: CSGGRGLGYTQYF
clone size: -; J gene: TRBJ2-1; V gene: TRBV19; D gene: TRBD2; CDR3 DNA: TGTGCCAGTAGTACGGGACTAGCGGGAGTCGCCTACAATGAGCAGTTCTTC; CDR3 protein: CASSTGLAGVAYNEQFF
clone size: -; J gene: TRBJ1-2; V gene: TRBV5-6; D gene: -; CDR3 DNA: TGTGCCAGCAGCTCGGGCCCTACGGGGAACTATGGCTACACCTTC; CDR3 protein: CASSSGPTGNYGYTF
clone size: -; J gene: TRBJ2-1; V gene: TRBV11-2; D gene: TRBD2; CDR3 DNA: TGTGCCAGCAGCGAAACTAGCGGGGGAACCGAGGGGTTCTTC; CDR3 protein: CASSETSGGTEGFF
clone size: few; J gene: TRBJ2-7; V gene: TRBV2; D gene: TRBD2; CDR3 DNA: TGTGCCAGCAGTGTAGGGACTAGCGGGAGTAGGGCCTACGAGCAGTACTTC; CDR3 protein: CASSVGTSGSRAYEQYF
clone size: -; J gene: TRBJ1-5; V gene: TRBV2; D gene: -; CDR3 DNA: TGTGCCAGCAGTTGGGGTCCGGGACTTAGCAATCAGCCCCAGCATTTT; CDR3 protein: CASSWGPGLSNQPQHF
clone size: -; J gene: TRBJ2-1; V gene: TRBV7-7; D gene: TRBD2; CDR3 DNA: TGTGCTAGCAGCTTAGGTAGGGGACTAGCGGCCTATAATGAGCAGTTCTTC; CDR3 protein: CASSLGRGLAAYNEQFF
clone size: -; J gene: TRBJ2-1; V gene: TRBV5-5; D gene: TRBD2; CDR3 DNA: TGTGCCAGCAGCTTGGAGCTAGCGGGAGGACCGTACAATGAGCAGTTCTTC; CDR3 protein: CASSLELAGGPYNEQFF
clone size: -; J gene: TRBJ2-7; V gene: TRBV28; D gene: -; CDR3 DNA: TGTGCCAGCATGCGGGTCAGCTCCTACGAGCAGTACTTC; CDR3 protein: CASMRVSSYEQYF
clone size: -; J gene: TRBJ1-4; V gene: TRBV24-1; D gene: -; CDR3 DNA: TGTGCCACCAGTGATCCCGGACATAATGAAAAACTGTTTTTT; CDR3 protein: CATSDPGHNEKLFF